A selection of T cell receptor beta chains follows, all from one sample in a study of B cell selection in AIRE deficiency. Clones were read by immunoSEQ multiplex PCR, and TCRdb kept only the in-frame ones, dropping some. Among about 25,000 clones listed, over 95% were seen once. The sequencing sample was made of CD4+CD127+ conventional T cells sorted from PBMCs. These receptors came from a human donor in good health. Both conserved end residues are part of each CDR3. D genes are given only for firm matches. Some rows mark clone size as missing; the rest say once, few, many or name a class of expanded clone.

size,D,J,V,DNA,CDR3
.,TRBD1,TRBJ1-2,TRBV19,TGTGCCAGTAGTATTCGTCTGAGGACAGGGACTTTCTATGGCTACACCTTC,CASSIRLRTGTFYGYTF
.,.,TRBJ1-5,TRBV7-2,TGTGCCAGCAGCCTCGACAGAAATCAGCCCCAGCATTTT,CASSLDRNQPQHF
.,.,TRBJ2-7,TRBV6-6,TGTGCCAGCAGTTACCGCTTGACCTACGAGCAGTACTTC,CASSYRLTYEQYF
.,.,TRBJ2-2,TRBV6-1,TGTGCCAGCAGGTTAGCGGAACCGAACACCGGGGAGCTGTTTTTT,CASRLAEPNTGELFF
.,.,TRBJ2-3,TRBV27,TGTGCCAGCAGTTCGGGACATCGTACGCAGTATTTT,CASSSGHRTQYF
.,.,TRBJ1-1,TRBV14,TGTGCCAGCAGCCAAGAATCCCCGGGGCACACTGAAGCTTTCTTT,CASSQESPGHTEAFF
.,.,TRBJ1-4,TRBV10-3,TGTGCCATCAGGGGGGCCCCTAATGAAAAACTGTTTTTT,CAIRGAPNEKLFF
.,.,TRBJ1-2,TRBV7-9,TGTGCCAGCAGCCCACCCCCAGGCAGTGGCTACACCTTC,CASSPPPGSGYTF
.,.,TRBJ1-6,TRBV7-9,TGTGCCAGCAGCTTAAGTGGGACCGAGAATTCACCCCTCCACTTT,CASSLSGTENSPLHF
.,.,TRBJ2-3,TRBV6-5,TGTGCCAGCAGCCCGCCGGGGGCAGATACGCAGTATTTT,CASSPPGADTQYF
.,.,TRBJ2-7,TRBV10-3,TGTGCCATCACTGAAGGGGTCAGTGAGAATCCTCTAAGAGAGCAGTACTTC,CAITEGVSENPLREQYF
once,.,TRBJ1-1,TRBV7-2,TGTGCCAGCAGCTTAGACAGGGAGAACACTGAAGCTTTCTTT,CASSLDRENTEAFF
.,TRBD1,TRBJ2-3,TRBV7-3,TGTGCCAGCAGCTTGGACAGGGTGGCAGATACGCAGTATTTT,CASSLDRVADTQYF
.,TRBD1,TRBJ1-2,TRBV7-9,TGTGCCAGCAGCCTGACAGGGGAAGATGGCTACACCTTC,CASSLTGEDGYTF
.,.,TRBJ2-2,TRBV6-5,TGTGCCAGCAGTTACTCGAACCTTCACACCGGGGAGCTGTTTTTT,CASSYSNLHTGELFF
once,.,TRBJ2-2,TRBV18,TGTGCCAGCTCACCAAAGCAGGTGAACACCGGGGAGCTGTTTTTT,CASSPKQVNTGELFF
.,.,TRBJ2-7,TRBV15,TGTGCCACCAGCAGGGACATCTCCTACGAGCAGTACTTC,CATSRDISYEQYF
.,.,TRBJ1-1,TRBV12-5,TGTGCTAGCAGTTCCCTCCGGAATGAAGCTTTCTTT,CASSSLRNEAFF
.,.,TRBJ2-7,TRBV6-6,TGTGCCAGCAGCCTCAAGGTGGGCGAGCAGTACTTC,CASSLKVGEQYF
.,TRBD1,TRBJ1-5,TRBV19,TGTGCCAGTAGTACCAGGGACAGGGGCTTCAATCAGCCCCAGCATTTT,CASSTRDRGFNQPQHF
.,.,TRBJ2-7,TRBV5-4,TGTGCCAGCAGCTTGGGAGGGAGCTCCTACGAGCAGTACTTC,CASSLGGSSYEQYF
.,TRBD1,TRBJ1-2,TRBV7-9,TGTGCCAGCAGTCCGACAGGGGGACGGGGGTATGGCTACACCTTC,CASSPTGGRGYGYTF
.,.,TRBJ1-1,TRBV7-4,TGTGCCAGCAGCTTCCAGGAGAACACTGAAGCTTTCTTT,CASSFQENTEAFF
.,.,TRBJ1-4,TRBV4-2,TGTGCCAGCAGCCAGAGGGGCAGGACGAATGAAAAACTGTTTTTT,CASSQRGRTNEKLFF
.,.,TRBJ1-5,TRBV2,TGTGCCAGCAGTGAAGCCCAGAGGGAAAATCAGCCCCAGCATTTT,CASSEAQRENQPQHF
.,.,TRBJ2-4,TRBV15,TGTGCCACCAGCAGGAGGGGGAGGGAGGACATTCAGTACTTC,CATSRRGREDIQYF
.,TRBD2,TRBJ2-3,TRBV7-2,TGTGCCAGCAGCTTAGCTAGCGGGGGGGCTCGGGATACGCAGTATTTT,CASSLASGGARDTQYF
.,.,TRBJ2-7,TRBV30,TGTGCCTGGAATCAATGGCCCTACGAGCAGTACTTC,CAWNQWPYEQYF
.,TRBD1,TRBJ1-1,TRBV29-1,TGCAGCGTTGACCGACGACAGGGAACTGAAGCTTTCTTT,CSVDRRQGTEAFF
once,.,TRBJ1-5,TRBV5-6,TGTGCCAGCAGCTTGGGCAGGGGAGGAAGCCAGCCCCAGCATTTT,CASSLGRGGSQPQHF
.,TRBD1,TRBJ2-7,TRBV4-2,TGTGCCAGCAGCACGCCCGGGGACAGCTCCTACGAGCAGTACTTC,CASSTPGDSSYEQYF
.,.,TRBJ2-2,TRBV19,TGTGCCAGTAGAAGGGTCGCGAACACCGGGGAGCTGTTTTTT,CASRRVANTGELFF
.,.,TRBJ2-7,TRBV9,TGTGCCAGCAGCGTAATAAGTGCTGTTCACGAGCAGTACTTC,CASSVISAVHEQYF
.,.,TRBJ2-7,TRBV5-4,TGTGCCAGCAGCTCCCTAGCCAAAAAGCGGGAGCAGTACTTC,CASSSLAKKREQYF
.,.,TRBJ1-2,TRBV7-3,TGTGCCAGCAGCTTTAACAGGGTGGGCGGCTACACCTTC,CASSFNRVGGYTF
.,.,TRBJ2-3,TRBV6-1,TGTGCCAGCAGTGTACAGGCCACCGAGACAGATACGCAGTATTTT,CASSVQATETDTQYF
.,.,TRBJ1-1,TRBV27,TGTGCCAGCAGTATATCAGGGGTGGGCACTGAAGCTTTCTTT,CASSISGVGTEAFF
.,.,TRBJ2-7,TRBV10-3,TGTGCCATCAGTGAGCCCTTTAACAGCTACGAGCAGTACTTC,CAISEPFNSYEQYF
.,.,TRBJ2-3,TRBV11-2,TGTGCCAGCAGGGGGGGACCCACCACAGATACGCAGTATTTT,CASRGGPTTDTQYF
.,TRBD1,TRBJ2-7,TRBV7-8,TGTGCCAGCAGCTTCCGGACAGGCCACTCCTACGAGCAGTACTTC,CASSFRTGHSYEQYF
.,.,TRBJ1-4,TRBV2,TGTGCCTCCAGACGGGGGGAAGATGAAAAACTGTTTTTT,CASRRGEDEKLFF
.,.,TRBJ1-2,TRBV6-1,TGTGCCAGCAGTTCCGCAGGGGCGCGGGGGAGCTACACCTTC,CASSSAGARGSYTF
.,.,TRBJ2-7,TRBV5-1,TGCGCCAGCAGCTTCGCGGCAGGGAGCGACGAGCAGTACTTC,CASSFAAGSDEQYF
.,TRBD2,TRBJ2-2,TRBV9,TGTGCCAGCAGAGGGACTAGCGGTGTCACCGGGGAGCTGTTTTTT,CASRGTSGVTGELFF
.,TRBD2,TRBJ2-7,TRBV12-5,TGTGCTAGTGGACCCCTCGGGACTAGCGGGCGGGAGCAGTACTTC,CASGPLGTSGREQYF
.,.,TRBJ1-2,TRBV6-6,TGTGCCAGCAGTTACTCAGAGGGCGGTGGCTACACCTTC,CASSYSEGGGYTF
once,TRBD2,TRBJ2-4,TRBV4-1,TGCGCCAGCAGCCAGATAGCGGGAGCCAAAAACATTCAGTACTTC,CASSQIAGAKNIQYF
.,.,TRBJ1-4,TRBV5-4,TGTGCCAGCAGCTTCCGTGAGGTCGTGGGGGAAAAACTGTTTTTT,CASSFREVVGEKLFF
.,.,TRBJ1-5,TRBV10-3,TGTGCCATCAGTAGGGGGGGAAGCAATCAGCCCCAGCATTTT,CAISRGGSNQPQHF
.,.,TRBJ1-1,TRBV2,TGTGCCAGCAGTCCCGACCTGTTCGTGAACACTGAAGCTTTCTTT,CASSPDLFVNTEAFF
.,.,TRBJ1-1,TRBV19,TGTGCCAGTAGTATAAGGGCGAACACTGAAGCTTTCTTT,CASSIRANTEAFF
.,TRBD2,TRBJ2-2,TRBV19,TGTGCCAGTAGTACCCCGGGACTAGCGGGGTTCGCGAACACCGGGGAGCTGTTTTTT,CASSTPGLAGFANTGELFF
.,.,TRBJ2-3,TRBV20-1,TGCAGTGCTAGAGTAAGAAATACGCAGTATTTT,CSARVRNTQYF
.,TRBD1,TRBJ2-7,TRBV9,TGTGCCAGCAGCTTCGGACAGGGCGGCTACGAGCAGTACTTC,CASSFGQGGYEQYF
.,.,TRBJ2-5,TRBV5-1,TGCGCCAGCAGCTTGTCCGGGCAAGAGACCCAGTACTTC,CASSLSGQETQYF